Shown below are 12 T cell receptor beta chains from a single sample sequenced in a study of a mutant IDH1 vaccine in newly diagnosed glioma. TCRdb's table, derived via immunoSEQ multiplex PCR, lists solely in-frame clones and lacks some. This table has approximately 80,000 clones, 90% to 95% appearing once. Specified time point: week 5, during vaccination. Vaccination comprised doses that each held 300 ug of mutant IDH1 20-mer peptide, plus topical imiquimod. These receptors have no identified antigens. Specimen: PBMCs, collected from a glioma patient whose treatment included an IDH1 peptide vaccine. The receptors shown here come from a woman in her 50s with glioma.

This chain uses TRBV30 with TRBJ1-4; 7 bases are shared with TRBD1. V was pared by 1 base and J by 7 bases, with 9 bases of the junction left unmatched. Germline V CDR1 and CDR2: GTSNPN, SVGIG (reference sequence). This CDR3 region has 15 residues. The chain's CDR3 is CAWSDPVDRSEKLFF. Written as DNA, the CDR3 is TGTGCCTGGAGTGACCCCGTGGACAGGAGTGAAAAACTGTTTTTT.

CDR3 loop: CASSFRYLAGGGEQYF. Here the CDR3 DNA reads TGTGCCAGCAGCTTTAGGTACCTAGCGGGAGGGGGCGAGCAGTACTTC. The chain links TRBV5-6 to TRBJ2-7; 12 nucleotides line up with TRBD2. This CDR3 region has 16 residues. In germline, CDR1 is SGHDT, CDR2 YYEEEE. After removal of 2 bases from V and 6 bases from J, the junction contained 9 bases not matched to a gene. Looking up the rest from reference TRBV5-6 and TRBJ2-7 gives the full variable domain: DAGVTQSPTHLIKTRGQQVTLRCSPKSGHDTVSWYQQALGQGPQFIFQYYEEEERQRGNFPDRFSGHQFPNYSSELNVNALLLGDSALYLCASSFRYLAGGGEQYFGPGTRLTVT.

CDR3 nucleotides: TGTGCCAGTAGCCCCCGGTATGGTGGGAATGAAAAACTGTTTTTT. It encodes CASSPRYGGNEKLFF. The V gene is TRBV19, the J gene TRBJ1-4; D not resolved. The V and J ends lost 6 bases and 5 bases respectively, with 16 bases between them. Germline CDR1 and CDR2: LNHDA and SQIVND (reference sequence). This CDR3 contains 15 residues.

The chain joins TRBV2 to TRBJ2-5, with D unresolved. The J call could be wrong; TRBJ2-7 is a better fit for the DNA end. The CDR3 covers 13 residues. The germline V gene has CDR1 SNHLY and CDR2 FYNNEI. In DNA, the CDR3 is TGTGCCAGCAGTGCGGTTTGGGCCTACGAGCAGTACTTC. It translates to CASSAVWAYEQYF.

CDR3 amino acids: CASSPRLAGQETQYF. CDR3 nucleotides: TGTGCCAGCAGCCCCCGACTAGCGGGGCAAGAGACCCAGTACTTC. The chain uses TRBV9 and TRBJ2-5, with 11 bases aligning to TRBD2. CDR3 length: 15 amino acids. J gave up 2 bases and V 4 bases, and 4 bases lay outside the gene matches. Germline assignment: CDR1 SGDLS and CDR2 YYNGEE. Supplemented by reference TRBV9 and TRBJ2-5, the full variable domain reads DSGVTQTPKHLITATGQRVTLRCSPRSGDLSVYWYQQSLDQGLQFLIQYYNGEERAKGNILERFSAQQFPDLHSELNLSSLELGDSALYFCASSPRLAGQETQYFGPGTRLLVL.

The chain employs TRBV6-6 and TRBJ2-5; 9 nucleotides align to TRBD2. The V segment lost 0 bases and the J segment 5 bases; nucleotides outside the gene matches: 4. This CDR3 is 15 amino acids long. CDR1 is MNHNY, CDR2 SVGAGI, per germline (reference sequence). CDR3 residues: CASSYSGGRGETQYF. DNA for the CDR3: TGTGCCAGCAGTTACTCTGGCGGGAGGGGGGAGACCCAGTACTTC.

This chain joins TRBV6-6 and TRBJ1-2; tentative D call: TRBD1 (5 bases). Germline values: CDR1 MNHNY, CDR2 SVGAGI (reference sequence). The CDR3 has 13 amino acids. V was clipped by 2 bases and J by 3 bases, with 7 bases between them. The CDR3 is CASSYGDYYGYTF. The CDR3 bases are TGTGCCAGCAGTTACGGGGACTACTATGGCTACACCTTC.

This chain links TRBV6-6 with TRBJ2-3; D unclear. Germline CDR1 is MNHNY and CDR2 is SVGAGI (reference sequence). The CDR3 totals 15 residues. Deletions cut 0 bases from V and 0 bases from J, with 7 bases between. This CDR3 is CASSYSGLSTDTQYF. The DNA for the CDR3 is TGTGCCAGCAGTTACTCGGGCCTAAGCACAGATACGCAGTATTTT.

The V gene is TRBV6-1, the J gene TRBJ2-7, with 15 bases identical to TRBD2. Trimming removed 7 bases from V and 2 bases from J; junction bases left unmatched: 3. Per the germline V gene, CDR1 is MNHNS and CDR2 is SASEGT. The CDR3 covers 15 residues. CDR3 sequence reads: CASKGLAGGTYEQYF. The CDR3 DNA reads TGTGCCAGCAAGGGACTAGCGGGAGGTACCTACGAGCAGTACTTC.

The gene calls are TRBV6-5 and TRBJ2-3, with D maybe TRBD2 (6 bases). The CDR3 covers 15 residues. V was cut by 4 bases and J by 0 bases, with 11 bases left in between. Germline V gives CDR1 MNHEY, CDR2 SVGAGI. CDR3 coding DNA: TGTGCCAGCAGTTCTCTAGCGCTAAGCACAGATACGCAGTATTTT. Amino acids: CASSSLALSTDTQYF.

The chain uses TRBV7-9 and TRBJ2-7, with D perhaps matching TRBD1 (6 bases). Germline-derived CDR1 and CDR2 are SEHNR and FQNEAQ (reference sequence). The CDR3 spans 16 residues. Trimming cost V 8 bases and J 3 bases, with 23 bases left between them. CDR3 nucleotide sequence: TGTGCCAGCGACCATAGGGGGAGCCAGGCCCTCTACGAGCAGTACTTC. Its protein product is CASDHRGSQALYEQYF.

V and J are TRBV6-1 and TRBJ2-1; 9 nucleotides align to TRBD1. The CDR3 is made up of 15 amino acids. CDR1 is MNHNS, CDR2 SASEGT, per germline. J was trimmed by 0 bases and V by 6 bases; bases with no gene match: 3. The CDR3 DNA reads as TGTGCCAGCAGAGGGACAGGGAGCTCCTACAATGAGCAGTTCTTC. Its translation is CASRGTGSSYNEQFF.